This T cell receptor (beta chain) was recovered during a study of T cell therapy after organ transplantation. Study-level information: Expansion used a peptide pool of 30 HLA class I and II CMV epitopes.

Comment on this clone: Its antigen is not identified.

TCRdb's table, derived via immunoSEQ multiplex PCR, lists solely in-frame clones and lacks some. The table lists some 47,000 clones, approximately 94% of them singletons, with 2.5% to 3.5% in the top ten. V gave up 0 bases and J gave up 6 bases, with 10 bases separating them. CDR3 size: 14 residues. The TCR comes from a human patient who had received a solid organ transplant and had CMV disease. The chain recombines TRBV5-3 with TRBJ1-5; possibly TRBD1 for D (6 bases). TRBV5-3 is an ORF, and what it does is uncertain. Sample: CD8+ T cells from blood, taken before autologous CMV-specific T cell therapy. CDR3 sequence: CARSLVGGPQPQHF. The CDR3 DNA follows: TGTGCCAGAAGCTTGGTTGGGGGGCCTCAGCCCCAGCATTTT.